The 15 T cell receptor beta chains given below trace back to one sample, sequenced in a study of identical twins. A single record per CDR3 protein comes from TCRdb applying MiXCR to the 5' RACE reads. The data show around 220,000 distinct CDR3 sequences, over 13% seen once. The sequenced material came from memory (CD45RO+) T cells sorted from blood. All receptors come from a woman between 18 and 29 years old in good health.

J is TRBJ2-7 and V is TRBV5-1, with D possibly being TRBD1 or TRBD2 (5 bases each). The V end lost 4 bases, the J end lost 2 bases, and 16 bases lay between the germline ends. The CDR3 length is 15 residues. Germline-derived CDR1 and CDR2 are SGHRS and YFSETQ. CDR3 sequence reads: CASSPGRDPPYEQYF. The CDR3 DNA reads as TGCGCCAGCAGCCCGGGTCGGGACCCCCCCTACGAGCAGTACTTC. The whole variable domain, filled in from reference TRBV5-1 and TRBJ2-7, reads KAGVTQTPRYLIKTRGQQVTLSCSPISGHRSVSWYQQTPGQGLQFLFEYFSETQRNKGNFPGRFSGRQFSNSRSEMNVSTLELGDSALYLCASSPGRDPPYEQYFGPGTRLTVT.

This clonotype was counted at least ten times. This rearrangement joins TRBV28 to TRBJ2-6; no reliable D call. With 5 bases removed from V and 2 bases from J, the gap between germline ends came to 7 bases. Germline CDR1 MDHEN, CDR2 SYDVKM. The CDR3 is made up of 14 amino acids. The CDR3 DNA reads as TGTGCCAGCAGTAGAAGGGCTGGGGCCAACGTCCTGACTTTC. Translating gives CASSRRAGANVLTF.

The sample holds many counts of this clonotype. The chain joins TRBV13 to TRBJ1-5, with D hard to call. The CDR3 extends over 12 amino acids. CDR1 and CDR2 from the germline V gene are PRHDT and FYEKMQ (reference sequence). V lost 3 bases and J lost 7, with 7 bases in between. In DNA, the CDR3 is TGTGCCAGCAGCTTCCCGGGGCAGCCCCAGCATTTT. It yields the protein CASSFPGQPQHF.

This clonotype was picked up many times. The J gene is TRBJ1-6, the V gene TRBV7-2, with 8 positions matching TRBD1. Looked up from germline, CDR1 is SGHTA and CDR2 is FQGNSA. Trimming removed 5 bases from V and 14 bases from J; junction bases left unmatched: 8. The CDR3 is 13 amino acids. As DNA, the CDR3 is TGTGCCAGCAGCCAGACCGACAGGGGATCCCTCCACTTT. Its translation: CASSQTDRGSLHF.

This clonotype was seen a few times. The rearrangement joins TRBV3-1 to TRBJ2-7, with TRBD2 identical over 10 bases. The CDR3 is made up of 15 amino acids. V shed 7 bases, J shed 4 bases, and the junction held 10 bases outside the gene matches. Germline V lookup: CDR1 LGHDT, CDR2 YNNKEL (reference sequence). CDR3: CASTPRAGGGYEQYF. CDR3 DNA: TGTGCCAGCACCCCCAGAGCGGGGGGGGGGTACGAGCAGTACTTC.

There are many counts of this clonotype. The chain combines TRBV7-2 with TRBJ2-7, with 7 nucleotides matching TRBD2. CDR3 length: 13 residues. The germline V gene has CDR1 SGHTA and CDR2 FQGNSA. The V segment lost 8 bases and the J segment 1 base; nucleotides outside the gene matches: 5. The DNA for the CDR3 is TGTGCCAGCTCAGCGGGAAGGTCCTACGAGCAGTACTTC. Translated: CASSAGRSYEQYF.

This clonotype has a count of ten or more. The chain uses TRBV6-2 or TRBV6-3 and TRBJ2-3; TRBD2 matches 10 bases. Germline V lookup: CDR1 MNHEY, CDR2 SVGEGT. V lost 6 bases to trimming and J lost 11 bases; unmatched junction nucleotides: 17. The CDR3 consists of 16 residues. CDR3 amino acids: CASSDGSGRPQQGQYF. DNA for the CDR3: TGTGCCAGCAGCGACGGTAGCGGGAGGCCACAACAGGGGCAGTATTTT.

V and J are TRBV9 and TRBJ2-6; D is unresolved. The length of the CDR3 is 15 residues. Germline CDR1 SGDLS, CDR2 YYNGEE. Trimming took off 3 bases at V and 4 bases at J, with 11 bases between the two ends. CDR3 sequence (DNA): TGTGCCAGCAGCGCCCCACCCTCGGGGGCCAACGTCCTGACTTTC. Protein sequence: CASSAPPSGANVLTF.

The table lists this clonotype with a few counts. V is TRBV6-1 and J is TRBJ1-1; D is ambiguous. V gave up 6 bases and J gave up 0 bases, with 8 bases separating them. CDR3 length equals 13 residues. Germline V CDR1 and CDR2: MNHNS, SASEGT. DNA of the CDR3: TGTGCCAGCAGGGAAACCCTGAACACTGAAGCTTTCTTT. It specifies CASRETLNTEAFF.

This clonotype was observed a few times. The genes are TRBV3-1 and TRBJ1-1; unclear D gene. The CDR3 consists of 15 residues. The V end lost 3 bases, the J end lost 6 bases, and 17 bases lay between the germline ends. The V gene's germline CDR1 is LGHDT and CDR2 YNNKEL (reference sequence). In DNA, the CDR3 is TGTGCCAGCAGCCACCCTAACGGAGGCTCCCCTGAAGCTTTCTTT. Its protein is CASSHPNGGSPEAFF.

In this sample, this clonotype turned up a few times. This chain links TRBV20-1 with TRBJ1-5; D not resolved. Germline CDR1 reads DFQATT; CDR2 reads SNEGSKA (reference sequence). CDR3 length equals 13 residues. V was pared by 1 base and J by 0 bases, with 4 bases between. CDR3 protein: CSARVNSNQPQHF. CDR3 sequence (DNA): TGCAGTGCTAGAGTCAATAGCAATCAGCCCCAGCATTTT.

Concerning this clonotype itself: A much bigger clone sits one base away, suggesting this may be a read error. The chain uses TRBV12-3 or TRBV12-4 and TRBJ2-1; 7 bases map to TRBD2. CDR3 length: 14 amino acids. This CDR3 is CASSLAVSYNVQFF. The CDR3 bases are TGTGCCAGCAGCCTAGCGGTCTCCTACAATGTGCAGTTCTTC.

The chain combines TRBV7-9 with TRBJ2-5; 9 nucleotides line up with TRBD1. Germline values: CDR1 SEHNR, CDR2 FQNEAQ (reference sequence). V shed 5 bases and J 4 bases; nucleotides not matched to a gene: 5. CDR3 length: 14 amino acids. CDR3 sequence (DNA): TGTGCCAGCAGCCCGACAGGGGGGGTAGAGACCCAGTACTTC. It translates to CASSPTGGVETQYF.

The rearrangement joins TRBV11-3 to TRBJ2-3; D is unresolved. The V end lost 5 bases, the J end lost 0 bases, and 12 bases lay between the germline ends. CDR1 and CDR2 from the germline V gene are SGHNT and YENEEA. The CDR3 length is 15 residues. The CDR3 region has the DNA TGTGCCAGCAGCCCCCGGTCGATTAGCACAGATACGCAGTATTTT. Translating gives CASSPRSISTDTQYF.

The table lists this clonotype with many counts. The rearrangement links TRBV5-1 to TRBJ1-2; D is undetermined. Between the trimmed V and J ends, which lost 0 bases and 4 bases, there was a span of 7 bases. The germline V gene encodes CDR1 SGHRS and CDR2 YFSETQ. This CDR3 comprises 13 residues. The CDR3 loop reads CASSLDNSYGYTF. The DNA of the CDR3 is TGCGCCAGCAGCTTGGACAACAGCTATGGCTACACCTTC.